The following is a TCR beta chain sequence with its context. As for time point: after trial treatment. Treatment reported: LDRT plus nivolumab, ipilimumab, low-dose cyclophosphamide and aspirin (RACIN trial). The data derive from a study of low-dose radiotherapy and immunotherapy resistance in tumors. The overall study: Treatment consisted of nivolumab 240 mg every two weeks and ipilimumab 1 mg/kg every six weeks, given intravenously to patients. Starting cycle 1 day 1, oral aspirin 300 mg was given daily for four cycles. At a dose of 200 mg/m2, intravenous cyclophosphamide was given every two weeks, one day before radiation and immunotherapy.

Primers used for first-strand cDNA, a TRAV- and TRBV-specific set, covered both alpha and beta chains. A 20-cycle PCR with a constant-region primer and V-primer adapter amplified TCRs. In vitro transcription served to amplify the mRNA that had been isolated. TCRdb passed the reads through MiXCR, listing each CDR3 protein once. The sample includes tens of thousands of distinct CDR3 sequences, under 25% of them seen just once. The CDR3 is 13 amino acids. V was pared by 6 bases and J by 2 bases, with 10 bases between. Germline V lookup: CDR1 MDHEN, CDR2 SYDVKM. This TCR derives from a female donor with ovarian cancer. This chain links TRBV28 with TRBJ2-5; weak D call: TRBD1 (5 bases). The source was PBMCs, collected after low-dose radiotherapy plus immunotherapy. The CDR3 loop reads CASSRTPQETQYF. The DNA for the CDR3 is TGTGCCAGCAGCCGGACACCTCAAGAGACCCAGTACTTC.